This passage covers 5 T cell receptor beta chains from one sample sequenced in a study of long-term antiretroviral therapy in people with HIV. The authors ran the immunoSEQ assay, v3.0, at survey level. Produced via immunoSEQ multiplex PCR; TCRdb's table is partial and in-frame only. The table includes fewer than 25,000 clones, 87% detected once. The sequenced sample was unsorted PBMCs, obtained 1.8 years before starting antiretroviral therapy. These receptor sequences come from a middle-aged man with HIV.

The CDR3 here is CASMRNAPRSGANVLTF. The CDR3 DNA reads TGCGCCAGCATGAGGAATGCCCCACGCTCTGGGGCCAACGTCCTGACTTTC. The V gene is TRBV5-1, the J gene TRBJ2-6; D gene unclear. V lost 6 bases and J 0 bases, leaving 16 bases between the germline ends. CDR1 and CDR2 (germline): SGHRS, YFSETQ. The CDR3 loop spans 17 amino acids.

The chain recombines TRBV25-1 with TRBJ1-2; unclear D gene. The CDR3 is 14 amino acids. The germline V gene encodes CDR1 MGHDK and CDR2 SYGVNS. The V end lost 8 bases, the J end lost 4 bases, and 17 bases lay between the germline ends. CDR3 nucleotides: TGTGCCAGCCGACCCCGTGAGGGAGGCTATGGCTACACCTTC. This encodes CASRPREGGYGYTF.

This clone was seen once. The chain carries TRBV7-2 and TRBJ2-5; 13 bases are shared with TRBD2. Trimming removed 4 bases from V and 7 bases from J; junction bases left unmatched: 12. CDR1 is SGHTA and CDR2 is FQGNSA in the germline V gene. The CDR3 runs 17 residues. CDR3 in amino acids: CASSSQTSGRDPGTQYF. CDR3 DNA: TGTGCCAGCAGCTCCCAAACTAGCGGGAGGGACCCGGGGACCCAGTACTTC.

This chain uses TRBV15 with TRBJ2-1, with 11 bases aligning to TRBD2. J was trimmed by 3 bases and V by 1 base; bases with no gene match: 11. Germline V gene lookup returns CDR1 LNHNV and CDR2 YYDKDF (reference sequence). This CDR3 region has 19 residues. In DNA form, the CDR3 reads TGTGCCACCAGCAGAGCGACGGGACTAGCGGCTCAAGTCTACAATGAGCAGTTCTTC. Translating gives CATSRATGLAAQVYNEQFF.

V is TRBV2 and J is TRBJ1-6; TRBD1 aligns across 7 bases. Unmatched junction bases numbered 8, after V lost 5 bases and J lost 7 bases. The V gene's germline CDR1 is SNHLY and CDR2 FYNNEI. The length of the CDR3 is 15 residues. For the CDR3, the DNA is TGTGCCAGCAGTCCCCGGGACAGTCTAAATTCACCCCTCCACTTT. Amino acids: CASSPRDSLNSPLHF.